This TCR beta chain is from a study of early T cells in non-severe SARS-CoV-2 infection (dated by TCRdb to about 2021). For context, the study as a whole: TCR sequencing used bulk RNA from unsorted whole blood, so alpha and beta chains could not be paired.

Results and caveats for the whole study, not just this receptor: VDJdb matching was skewed toward anti-spike CD8 responses, so virus-specific expansions were likely underestimated and private and CD4 specificities were missed.

The method was 5' RACE. The sequencer listed for this sample is NextSeq 500. The TCR library protocol attached unique molecular identifiers to individual cDNA molecules to correct for sequencing error and PCR bias. Both TCR alpha and beta chains were sequenced, and tight co-correlation was observed between alpha and beta sequence abundances in each sample. For the original study's pipeline: V gene, J gene and CDR3 annotation of TCR sequences was performed with Decombinator V4. Expanded TCRs were defined as changing significantly between any two time points under a Poisson model with p below 0.0001. Abundances of TCRs were expressed as counts per million after normalisation to the total number of TCRs sequenced in each sample. MAIT TCRs were defined by TRAV1-2 paired with TRAJ12, TRAJ20 or TRAJ33, and iNKT TCRs by TRAV10 paired with TRAJ18. VDJdb, accessed on 1 November 2021, was searched for TCRs annotated for CMV, EBV and SARS-CoV-2, and TCRs annotated for more than one antigen were excluded. The public reads were run again by TCRdb, first through fastp at Q25 and then through MiXCR, and only productive beta chains were kept. All rows with the same CDR3 protein become a single entry with the most common DNA and genes. In this record, the V and J calls reflect TCRdb's handling and not the investigators' own analysis. Here the sample has around 83,000 distinct CDR3 sequences; more than 10% occur a single time. The ten biggest clones cover roughly 4.5% of the sample.

The CDR3 goes from the cysteine to the phenylalanine over 16 residues. Just the 48-base CDR3 DNA is kept, in frame starting at base 1. For CDR1 and CDR2, the germline V gene lists SNHLY and FYNNEI. V is cut by 7 bases and J by 0 bases, and the space between the germline ends is 17 bases. This was a case-control study nested in a cohort of healthcare workers in London, UK, who had nasopharyngeal swab PCR tests and blood samples taken every week. Between 23 and 31 March 2020, the week of the UK lockdown, healthcare workers were enrolled and then followed up weekly for as long as 16 weeks. As for this clonotype: Which antigen it targets is not known. It has no much larger one-base neighbor in the sample; base qualities were not kept.

The sequence joins TRBV2 to TRBJ2-3; perhaps TRBD2 is the D gene, with 5 bases matching. The TCR was taken from an adult who was a healthcare worker with PCR-confirmed SARS-CoV-2 infection or an uninfected control (not recorded which). The material sequenced was whole blood, taken at baseline. CDR3 loop: CASILARTTSTDTQYF. In nucleotide form, the sequence is TGTGCCAGCATCCTAGCCAGAACCACTAGCACAGATACGCAGTATTTT.